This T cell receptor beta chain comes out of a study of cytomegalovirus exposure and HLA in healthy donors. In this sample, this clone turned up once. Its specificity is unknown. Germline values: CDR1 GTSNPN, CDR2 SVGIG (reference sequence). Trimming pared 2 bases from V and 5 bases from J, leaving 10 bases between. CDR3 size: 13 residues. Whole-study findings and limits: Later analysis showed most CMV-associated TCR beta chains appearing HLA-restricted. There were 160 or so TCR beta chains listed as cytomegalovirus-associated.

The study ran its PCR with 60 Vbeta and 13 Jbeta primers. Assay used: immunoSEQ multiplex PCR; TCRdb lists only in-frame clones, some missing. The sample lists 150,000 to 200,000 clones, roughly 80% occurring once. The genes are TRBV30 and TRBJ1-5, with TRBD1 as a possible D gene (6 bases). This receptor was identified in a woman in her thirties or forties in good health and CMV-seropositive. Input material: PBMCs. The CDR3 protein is CAWSPGADQPQHF. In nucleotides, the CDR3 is TGTGCCTGGAGTCCAGGGGCAGATCAGCCCCAGCATTTT.